This TCR beta chain was recovered during a study of cytomegalovirus exposure and HLA in healthy donors. Study background: The 110 or so validation repertoires used a platform that matched the one used for the roughly 650 first-cohort repertoires, as a later analysis reported. Study-level findings and limits: It was about 180 TCR beta chains that were listed as cytomegalovirus-associated. Among TCR sequences, most were rare, though some public TCRs appeared in many donors. The classifier, whose performance was assessed in both the original and validation cohorts, reportedly diagnosed cytomegalovirus status with high specificity and sensitivity.

V trimming: 2 bases; J trimming: 2 bases; junction bases outside the gene matches: 2. CDR1 and CDR2 (germline): LNHNV, YYDKDF (reference sequence). CDR3 length equals 15 residues. The method was immunoSEQ multiplex PCR; TCRdb's version includes in-frame clones alone and lacks a portion of them. The data contain 150,000 to 200,000 clones, 85% of them singletons. Worth noting for this clone: No antigen is known for it.

The V gene is TRBV15, the J gene TRBJ2-1, with 8 bases aligning to TRBD2. The clonotype comes from a man aged 18 to 30 in good health and CMV-seropositive. The sample comprised PBMCs. CDR3 nucleotide sequence: TGTGCCACCAGCAGAAGCGGGGGTACCTACAATGAGCAGTTCTTC. This encodes CATSRSGGTYNEQFF.